A selection of T cell receptor beta chains follows, all from one sample in a study of blood T cells in healthy people across ages. TCRdb analysed the 5' RACE reads with MiXCR anew, one entry per CDR3 protein. The sample has 750,000 to 1,000,000 distinct CDR3 sequences; approximately 32% are singletons. This same sample was also taken into another study, of T cells of mothers and their children.

Specimen: blood. These receptors originate from a woman aged 40 to 50 in good health. Both conserved end residues are part of each CDR3. D genes are given only for firm matches. The size of a clone is reported for some rows only, either as once, few or many, or as a class for expanded clones.

CDR3nt: TGTGCCAGCAGCCGCGACAGCCACTACAATGAGCAGTTCTTC
CDR3aa: CASSRDSHYNEQFF
d_gene: .
v_gene: TRBV7-3
j_gene: TRBJ2-1
abundance: .

CDR3nt: TGTGCCAGCAGTCAAACCGGCGGTTTGGGCGAGCAGTACTTC
CDR3aa: CASSQTGGLGEQYF
d_gene: .
v_gene: TRBV12-3/TRBV12-4
j_gene: TRBJ2-7
abundance: once

CDR3nt: TGTGCCAGCAGTGAATCCGGCGGGCGGGGCTACACCTTC
CDR3aa: CASSESGGRGYTF
d_gene: .
v_gene: TRBV25-1
j_gene: TRBJ1-2
abundance: .

CDR3nt: TGTGCCACAGGGGGTGTACTATACGAGCAGTACTTC
CDR3aa: CATGGVLYEQYF
d_gene: TRBD1
v_gene: TRBV28
j_gene: TRBJ2-7
abundance: few

CDR3nt: TGCAGCGTTGAACAGACACAGGGCAATGAGCAGTTCTTC
CDR3aa: CSVEQTQGNEQFF
d_gene: .
v_gene: TRBV29-1
j_gene: TRBJ2-1
abundance: many

CDR3nt: TGTGCCAGCAGCGTAGAGGTTTTGTGCGCAGAGCAGTTCTTC
CDR3aa: CASSVEVLCAEQFF
d_gene: .
v_gene: TRBV9
j_gene: TRBJ2-1
abundance: few

CDR3nt: TGTGCCAGCAGTTTAGTGGGGGCGCGGGAGTCACCCCTCCACTTT
CDR3aa: CASSLVGARESPLHF
d_gene: .
v_gene: TRBV28
j_gene: TRBJ1-6
abundance: .

CDR3nt: TGTGCCAGCACCGTAGGGGACAGGGTAGAGTACGAGCAGTACTTC
CDR3aa: CASTVGDRVEYEQYF
d_gene: TRBD1
v_gene: TRBV28
j_gene: TRBJ2-7
abundance: many

CDR3nt: TGTGCCAGCAGCTTAGCGGGGACAGCTAATGAAAAACTGTTTTTT
CDR3aa: CASSLAGTANEKLFF
d_gene: TRBD1
v_gene: TRBV7-8
j_gene: TRBJ1-4
abundance: many

CDR3nt: TGCAGTGCTCCCGCTAGCGGGAGTGCCGGCTACGGGCAGTACTTC
CDR3aa: CSAPASGSAGYGQYF
d_gene: TRBD2
v_gene: TRBV20-1
j_gene: TRBJ2-5
abundance: .

CDR3nt: TGTGCCAGCAGTCCGAGGGCCGCCGGGACCCAGTACTTC
CDR3aa: CASSPRAAGTQYF
d_gene: .
v_gene: TRBV6-4
j_gene: TRBJ2-5
abundance: .

CDR3nt: TGTGCCAGCAGCGGTCCGGGGAGGAACCAAGAGACCCAGTACTTC
CDR3aa: CASSGPGRNQETQYF
d_gene: .
v_gene: TRBV28
j_gene: TRBJ2-5
abundance: many

CDR3nt: TGTGCCAGCAGTTTCACAGGGTGGCTGAGTGAAAAACTGTTTTTT
CDR3aa: CASSFTGWLSEKLFF
d_gene: .
v_gene: TRBV28
j_gene: TRBJ1-4
abundance: .

CDR3nt: TGTGCCACCCCCTCGGAAGGACAACCTTGGAATGAGCAGTTCTTC
CDR3aa: CATPSEGQPWNEQFF
d_gene: .
v_gene: TRBV12-3/TRBV12-4
j_gene: TRBJ2-1
abundance: many

CDR3nt: TGTGCCAGCAGCGTAGAACTACTCTCAGATACGCAGTATTTT
CDR3aa: CASSVELLSDTQYF
d_gene: .
v_gene: TRBV9
j_gene: TRBJ2-3
abundance: .

CDR3nt: TGCAGTGCTAGTCGAGCGGGGGTGCAAGAGACCCTGTACTTC
CDR3aa: CSASRAGVQETLYF
d_gene: TRBD2
v_gene: TRBV20-1
j_gene: TRBJ2-5
abundance: .

CDR3nt: TGTGCCAGCAGCCAAGATCGGAGAACAAGCTCCTATGGCTACACCTTC
CDR3aa: CASSQDRRTSSYGYTF
d_gene: .
v_gene: TRBV14
j_gene: TRBJ1-2
abundance: many

CDR3nt: TGTGCCAGCAGTTTAAAAGGAGAATACGAGCAGTTCTTC
CDR3aa: CASSLKGEYEQFF
d_gene: .
v_gene: TRBV28
j_gene: TRBJ2-1
abundance: .

CDR3nt: TGTGCCAGCAGTTACGAAGCGGGGGGTATTGAGCAGTTCTTC
CDR3aa: CASSYEAGGIEQFF
d_gene: TRBD2
v_gene: TRBV6-5
j_gene: TRBJ2-1
abundance: .

CDR3nt: TGTGCCAGCAGCCAAGACGGTGCAGGGGATGGGAACACTGAAGCTTTCTTT
CDR3aa: CASSQDGAGDGNTEAFF
d_gene: .
v_gene: TRBV3-1
j_gene: TRBJ1-1
abundance: .

CDR3nt: TGTGCCAGCAGCTCTGGGGGGGTACTCGAGCAGTTCTTC
CDR3aa: CASSSGGVLEQFF
d_gene: TRBD2
v_gene: TRBV7-9
j_gene: TRBJ2-1
abundance: many

CDR3nt: TGTGCCAGCAGTCTTACCACAGGGTCCCACGAGCAGTACTTC
CDR3aa: CASSLTTGSHEQYF
d_gene: .
v_gene: TRBV6-5
j_gene: TRBJ2-7
abundance: .

CDR3nt: TGTGCCAGCAGCTTAGTGTCGGTGGGGAAGTCCCAGTACTTC
CDR3aa: CASSLVSVGKSQYF
d_gene: .
v_gene: TRBV7-2
j_gene: TRBJ2-5
abundance: few

CDR3nt: TGCAGCGTTGCTTTACCAGGCTACAATGAGCAGTTCTTC
CDR3aa: CSVALPGYNEQFF
d_gene: .
v_gene: TRBV29-1
j_gene: TRBJ2-1
abundance: many

CDR3nt: TGTGCCAGCAGTTTCGGGCGGGATAACTATGGCTACACCTTC
CDR3aa: CASSFGRDNYGYTF
d_gene: .
v_gene: TRBV12-3/TRBV12-4
j_gene: TRBJ1-2
abundance: .

CDR3nt: TGTGCCAGCAGTTTCGCCGGACAGGTGGATAATGAAAAACTGTTTTTT
CDR3aa: CASSFAGQVDNEKLFF
d_gene: TRBD1
v_gene: TRBV28
j_gene: TRBJ1-4
abundance: .

CDR3nt: TGTGCCAGCGAATTCGCAGATACGCAGTATTTT
CDR3aa: CASEFADTQYF
d_gene: .
v_gene: TRBV3-1
j_gene: TRBJ2-3
abundance: few

CDR3nt: TGTGCCAGCAGACTACGACAGGCTTCACCCCTCCACTTT
CDR3aa: CASRLRQASPLHF
d_gene: .
v_gene: TRBV28
j_gene: TRBJ1-6
abundance: few

CDR3nt: TGCAGTGCTGGGGAGGGGAAAGAGACCCAGTACTTC
CDR3aa: CSAGEGKETQYF
d_gene: TRBD2
v_gene: TRBV20-1
j_gene: TRBJ2-5
abundance: few

CDR3nt: TGTGCCAGCAGTATAGGGGGCAGCAACACCGGGGAGCTGTTTTTT
CDR3aa: CASSIGGSNTGELFF
d_gene: TRBD1
v_gene: TRBV28
j_gene: TRBJ2-2
abundance: .

CDR3nt: TGTGCCAGCAGTGAGGGGGGCTCCTACAATGAGCAGTTCTTC
CDR3aa: CASSEGGSYNEQFF
d_gene: .
v_gene: TRBV7-3
j_gene: TRBJ2-1
abundance: many

CDR3nt: TGTGCCAGCAGTTCTCTGGATGGCGGGGCCAACGTCCTGACTTTC
CDR3aa: CASSSLDGGANVLTF
d_gene: .
v_gene: TRBV6-2/TRBV6-3
j_gene: TRBJ2-6
abundance: many

CDR3nt: TGTGCCAGCTCACCGTCATCGGGCAATGAGCAGTTCTTC
CDR3aa: CASSPSSGNEQFF
d_gene: .
v_gene: TRBV18
j_gene: TRBJ2-1
abundance: .

CDR3nt: TGTGCCAGCAGCTTGGTTCCGGGAACCGGAGAGACCCAGTTCTTC
CDR3aa: CASSLVPGTGETQFF
d_gene: .
v_gene: TRBV5-5
j_gene: TRBJ2-1
abundance: .

CDR3nt: TGTGCCAGCAGCCAAGATCCCAGGCTCCGGGGGGGCCGGGGCGAGACCCAGTACTTC
CDR3aa: CASSQDPRLRGGRGETQYF
d_gene: TRBD2
v_gene: TRBV14
j_gene: TRBJ2-5
abundance: few

CDR3nt: TGTGCCAGCAGCTTACGAATGGGACAGGGATCCGGAAACACCATATATTTT
CDR3aa: CASSLRMGQGSGNTIYF
d_gene: TRBD1
v_gene: TRBV7-6
j_gene: TRBJ1-3
abundance: few

CDR3nt: TGCAGCGTTGGACAGGGGGGAAATGAGCAGTTCTTC
CDR3aa: CSVGQGGNEQFF
d_gene: TRBD1
v_gene: TRBV29-1
j_gene: TRBJ2-1
abundance: .

CDR3nt: TGTGCCAGCAGCGTAGCCCCCGGGACTAGCGGGGGGGTTAAGTACAATGAGCAGTTCTTC
CDR3aa: CASSVAPGTSGGVKYNEQFF
d_gene: TRBD2
v_gene: TRBV4-2
j_gene: TRBJ2-1
abundance: .

CDR3nt: TGCAGTGCTAGTCGCGGGGGGGCTTCCAATAATGAGCAGTTCTTC
CDR3aa: CSASRGGASNNEQFF
d_gene: TRBD2
v_gene: TRBV20-1
j_gene: TRBJ2-1
abundance: many

CDR3nt: TGTGCCAGCAACTTAGTATCTACAGGTAACAATGAGCAGTTCTTC
CDR3aa: CASNLVSTGNNEQFF
d_gene: .
v_gene: TRBV6-1
j_gene: TRBJ2-1
abundance: .

CDR3nt: TGTGCCACCAGTGATCCGTCCCAGGGGGATTTAGATGAGCAGTTCTTC
CDR3aa: CATSDPSQGDLDEQFF
d_gene: TRBD1
v_gene: TRBV24-1
j_gene: TRBJ2-1
abundance: few

CDR3nt: TGTGCCAGCAGCTACAGGGGCCCTAACTATGGCTACACCTTC
CDR3aa: CASSYRGPNYGYTF
d_gene: TRBD1
v_gene: TRBV28
j_gene: TRBJ1-2
abundance: .

CDR3nt: TGTGCCAGCTCACCAACAACAGGGTTCGAAAAACTGTTTTTT
CDR3aa: CASSPTTGFEKLFF
d_gene: .
v_gene: TRBV18
j_gene: TRBJ1-4
abundance: few

CDR3nt: TGTGCCAGCAGCTTAGCGGTCAGGGGGATCTACGAGCAGTACTTC
CDR3aa: CASSLAVRGIYEQYF
d_gene: TRBD1
v_gene: TRBV7-9
j_gene: TRBJ2-7
abundance: .

CDR3nt: TGCAGTGCTAGAGTGAACAGGGCTGGCTCCACTGAAGCTTTCTTT
CDR3aa: CSARVNRAGSTEAFF
d_gene: .
v_gene: TRBV20-1
j_gene: TRBJ1-1
abundance: few

CDR3nt: TGCGCCAGCAGCCGGGACAGGGGAGCTAACTATGGCTACACCTTC
CDR3aa: CASSRDRGANYGYTF
d_gene: TRBD1
v_gene: TRBV5-1
j_gene: TRBJ1-2
abundance: .

CDR3nt: TGTGCCAGCATCTCGAGGATGGTGCCCACTGAAGCTTTCTTT
CDR3aa: CASISRMVPTEAFF
d_gene: .
v_gene: TRBV12-3/TRBV12-4
j_gene: TRBJ1-1
abundance: .

CDR3nt: TGTGCCAGCGGGGAAAGGGGGCGATCTAATGAAAAACTGTTTTTT
CDR3aa: CASGERGRSNEKLFF
d_gene: TRBD1
v_gene: TRBV2
j_gene: TRBJ1-4
abundance: .

CDR3nt: TGTGCCAGCAGCTTGGGACAGGAAAAACTGTTTTTT
CDR3aa: CASSLGQEKLFF
d_gene: .
v_gene: TRBV5-6
j_gene: TRBJ1-4
abundance: few

CDR3nt: TGTGCCAGTAGATTCGACAGAAACACTGAAGCTTTCTTT
CDR3aa: CASRFDRNTEAFF
d_gene: .
v_gene: TRBV19
j_gene: TRBJ1-1
abundance: few

CDR3nt: TGTGCCACCAGTGATCGTGGAGTGAGCACAGATACGCAGTATTTT
CDR3aa: CATSDRGVSTDTQYF
d_gene: .
v_gene: TRBV24-1
j_gene: TRBJ2-3
abundance: many

CDR3nt: TGTGCCAGCAGCGTCCGGGACAGCTATTCACCCCTCCACTTT
CDR3aa: CASSVRDSYSPLHF
d_gene: TRBD1
v_gene: TRBV9
j_gene: TRBJ1-6
abundance: few

CDR3nt: TGTGCCAGCAGTGCCGGACAGGGGGGGGGACAGCCCCAGCATTTT
CDR3aa: CASSAGQGGGQPQHF
d_gene: TRBD1
v_gene: TRBV12-3/TRBV12-4
j_gene: TRBJ1-5
abundance: few

CDR3nt: TGCAGCGTTAGCGAAGGGGAGAGCTACGAGCAGTACTTC
CDR3aa: CSVSEGESYEQYF
d_gene: .
v_gene: TRBV29-1
j_gene: TRBJ2-7
abundance: .

CDR3nt: TGTGCCAGCAGCGGATCCGGGACTAGCAGGATTGATGAGCAGTTCTTC
CDR3aa: CASSGSGTSRIDEQFF
d_gene: TRBD2
v_gene: TRBV11-2
j_gene: TRBJ2-1
abundance: once

CDR3nt: TGTGCCAGCAAAGAACGGGGGGGCCCGAACACCGGGGAGCTGTTTTTT
CDR3aa: CASKERGGPNTGELFF
d_gene: TRBD2
v_gene: TRBV12-3/TRBV12-4
j_gene: TRBJ2-2
abundance: .

CDR3nt: TGCAGTACTAGAGAAAAGTGGGGTAGGACCTACGAGCAGTACTTC
CDR3aa: CSTREKWGRTYEQYF
d_gene: .
v_gene: TRBV20-1
j_gene: TRBJ2-7
abundance: many